This T cell receptor (beta chain) was profiled in a study of cytomegalovirus exposure and HLA in healthy donors. Missing from this donor's record is the CMV serostatus. PCR amplification relied on 60 Vbeta primers (plus 13 Jbeta primers). TCRdb keeps only in-frame clones here, not all; method: immunoSEQ multiplex PCR. The table includes approximately 150,000 clones, approximately 79% detected once. This CDR3 spans 16 amino acids. Germline CDR1 reads ENHRY; CDR2 reads SYGVKD. V was pared by 2 bases and J by 0 bases, with 11 bases between. Points from the study as a whole: Within a later analysis, the majority of CMV-associated TCR beta chains appeared HLA-restricted. In a later analysis, across HLA loci, associated TCR counts were highest for DRB1, lowest for HLA-C.

A word on this clone: Its antigen is still unknown.

The chain carries TRBV10-3 and TRBJ1-5; D remains ambiguous. Sample: PBMCs. The clonotype originates from a human donor in good health. The chain's CDR3 is CAISEVGGASNQPQHF. CDR3 DNA: TGTGCCATCAGTGAGGTAGGCGGAGCTAGCAATCAGCCCCAGCATTTT.